This T cell receptor beta chain was sequenced for a study of T cell changes during pregnancy in multiple sclerosis. TCRdb's copy holds only in-frame clones and misses some; the assay was immunoSEQ multiplex PCR. The sample carries 85,000 to 95,000 clones, 91% recorded once. Trimming removed 6 bases at V and 4 bases at J, with 18 bases between. The CDR3 has 14 amino acids. Germline CDR1 SQVTM, CDR2 ANQGSEA. This material consisted of peripheral blood, taken after pregnancy. The chain couples TRBV29-1 to TRBJ2-5; no firm D call. The source of this sequence is a female donor in good health, enrolled as a control in a pregnancy study. The CDR3 here is CSVPPRRLGETQYF. The DNA of the CDR3 is TGCAGCGTACCCCCCCGTAGACTGGGAGAGACCCAGTACTTC.